The T cell receptor beta chain under discussion was sequenced for a study of T cell clonotyping in hematopoietic cell transplantation. Broader study findings: CD4 and CD8 repertoire contributions could not be separated without sorting. Higher Inverse Simpson Index values in graft donor and pretransplant recipient predicted broader posttransplant TCR diversity. Pathologically expanded recipient clonotypes increased progressively from day 30 to day 180 as diversity fell.

Trimming removed 6 bases from V and 4 bases from J, with 15 bases in between. The CDR3 spans 14 residues. Germline V gene sequence: CDR1 MNHNY, CDR2 SVGAGI (reference sequence). Recipient blood drawn about 28 days pretransplant and days 30, 100, 180 after. Comments on this clone: The antigen is unknown.

Sequenced by immunoSEQ multiplex PCR; TCRdb stores in-frame clones only, minus some. The repertoire holds approximately 5,700 clones, with 90% as singletons. This chain uses TRBV6-6 with TRBJ2-5; the D gene is possibly TRBD2 (6 bases). The starting material was peripheral blood mononuclear cells, obtained 100 days after allogeneic stem cell transplant. This TCR was recovered from a female patient aged 50-59 years who had an allogeneic stem cell transplant from an unrelated donor, so T cells may come from the graft donor. Some clones in this sample may be carry-over from other donors' samples. CDR3 loop: CASRNIGTVETQYF. CDR3 DNA: TGTGCCAGCAGGAACATAGGGACTGTAGAGACCCAGTACTTC.